These T cell receptor beta chains were read from a single sample in a study of cytomegalovirus exposure and HLA in healthy donors. TCRdb's copy holds only in-frame clones and misses some; the assay was immunoSEQ multiplex PCR. The table includes about 130,000 clones, 15% to 20% detected once. Sequencing was carried out using PBMCs. These receptor sequences come from a female donor in good health and CMV-seropositive. Both conserved end residues are part of each CDR3. D genes are given only for firm matches. Clone size is given for some rows only: seen once, a few or many times, or a class if the clone is expanded.

CDR3	DNA	V	D	size	J
CASSSPGGTYRRHF	TGTGCCAGCAGTTCACCAGGGGGAACCTACCGCCGGCATTTT	TRBV28	TRBD1	few	TRBJ1-5
CASSPRLGPAQGEAFF	TGTGCCAGCAGCCCGCGGCTGGGCCCAGCACAGGGTGAAGCTTTCTTT	TRBV9	-	few	TRBJ1-1
CASSLGGRTVNSPLHF	TGTGCCAGCAGCTTGGGGGGGAGAACGGTTAATTCACCCCTCCACTTT	TRBV7-9	-	few	TRBJ1-6
CASTPLGSGNTGELFF	TGTGCCAGCACCCCTTTGGGTAGCGGAAACACCGGGGAGCTGTTTTTT	TRBV28	-	few	TRBJ2-2
CASRETVLSNQPQHF	TGTGCCAGCAGAGAGACAGTCCTTAGCAATCAGCCCCAGCATTTT	TRBV6-5	-	-	TRBJ1-5
CASSLASGTGGFGGNEQFF	TGTGCCAGCAGCCTAGCCTCCGGGACAGGGGGCTTTGGTGGGAATGAGCAGTTCTTC	TRBV6-4	TRBD1	-	TRBJ2-1
CASSSFRGDQQPQHF	TGTGCCAGTAGTTCTTTTCGGGGGGACCAGCAGCCCCAGCATTTT	TRBV19	-	many	TRBJ1-5
CASSQVSRQNYGYTF	TGCGCCAGCAGCCAAGTCTCACGACAGAACTATGGCTACACCTTC	TRBV4-3	-	-	TRBJ1-2
CASSPRLAGGVGNEQFF	TGTGCCAGCAGCCCCCGACTAGCGGGGGGGGTCGGCAATGAGCAGTTCTTC	TRBV7-2	TRBD2	-	TRBJ2-1
CASSSLTQGNGYTF	TGTGCCAGCAGCTCCCTAACCCAGGGGAACGGCTACACCTTC	TRBV11-2	-	-	TRBJ1-2
CASSQDQFPGRDGYTF	TGCGCCAGCAGCCAAGATCAATTTCCAGGGAGGGATGGCTACACCTTC	TRBV4-3	-	few	TRBJ1-2
CASSGGKDRLLLSNYTF	TGTGCCAGCAGTGGAGGAAAGGACAGGCTGCTTCTATCGAACTACACCTTC	TRBV6-1	TRBD1	few	TRBJ1-2
CAISAVRARSGNTIYF	TGTGCCATCAGTGCCGTCAGGGCCCGCTCTGGAAACACCATATATTTT	TRBV10-3	-	-	TRBJ1-3
CASSSQASGTTYEQYF	TGTGCCAGCAGTTCCCAAGCTAGCGGTACCACCTACGAGCAGTACTTC	TRBV28	TRBD2	once	TRBJ2-7
CASSLEARETQYF	TGTGCCAGCAGCTTGGAAGCCCGGGAGACCCAGTACTTC	TRBV5-4	-	-	TRBJ2-5
CASSVRGRQETQYF	TGTGCCAGCAGCGTGAGGGGGCGGCAAGAGACCCAGTACTTC	TRBV9	TRBD1	-	TRBJ2-5
CASSGLRTVGYTF	TGTGCCAGCAGTGGACTGCGGACAGTAGGCTACACCTTC	TRBV25-1	-	few	TRBJ1-2
CASDRDTNYGYTF	TGCGCCAGCGACCGGGACACGAACTATGGCTACACCTTC	TRBV23-1	-	few	TRBJ1-2
CASSPGLAGGSEQFF	TGTGCCAGCAGTCCGGGACTAGCGGGAGGGAGTGAGCAGTTCTTC	TRBV2	TRBD2	few	TRBJ2-1
CASSPRLAGGETQYF	TGTGCCAGCAGCCCACGACTAGCGGGGGGAGAGACCCAGTACTTC	TRBV14	TRBD2	few	TRBJ2-5
CASSYSSASRWTEAFF	TGTGCCAGCAGTTACAGTTCCGCCAGTCGATGGACTGAAGCTTTCTTT	TRBV6-5	-	-	TRBJ1-1
CASGRQQGDTQYF	TGTGCCAGCGGCCGCCAGCAGGGAGATACGCAGTATTTT	TRBV9	-	-	TRBJ2-3
CASSQDYSNQPQHF	TGCGCCAGCAGCCAGGACTATAGCAATCAGCCCCAGCATTTT	TRBV5-1	-	-	TRBJ1-5
CAWSPVGLSGANVLTF	TGTGCCTGGAGTCCAGTGGGCCTCTCTGGGGCCAACGTCCTGACTTTC	TRBV30	-	few	TRBJ2-6
CASSPRTGVDGYTF	TGTGCCAGCAGTCCCCGGACAGGGGTGGATGGCTACACCTTC	TRBV27	TRBD1	-	TRBJ1-2
CASSLGRGWDTEAFF	TGCGCCAGCAGCTTGGGAAGGGGGTGGGACACTGAAGCTTTCTTT	TRBV5-1	-	-	TRBJ1-1
CSVEQASYEQYF	TGCAGCGTTGAGCAGGCCTCCTACGAGCAGTACTTC	TRBV29-1	-	-	TRBJ2-7
CSIRQGWNEQYF	TGCAGCATCCGACAGGGTTGGAACGAGCAGTACTTC	TRBV29-1	TRBD1	-	TRBJ2-7
CASSPILGGGTDTQYF	TGCGCCAGCAGCCCGATTCTCGGGGGGGGCACAGATACGCAGTATTTT	TRBV4-1	TRBD2	-	TRBJ2-3
CASSLRYGTEAFF	TGTGCCAGCAGCTTGCGGTATGGCACTGAAGCTTTCTTT	TRBV5-6	-	-	TRBJ1-1
CATSRDRASNQPQHF	TGTGCCACCAGCAGGGACAGGGCTAGCAATCAGCCCCAGCATTTT	TRBV15	TRBD1	-	TRBJ1-5
CASSGLVRVGNEQFF	TGTGCCAGCAGTGGCCTTGTGAGGGTCGGTAATGAGCAGTTCTTC	TRBV6-6	-	few	TRBJ2-1
CASSQIGGSYNEQFF	TGCGCCAGCAGCCAAATCGGGGGGTCCTACAATGAGCAGTTCTTC	TRBV4-3	TRBD2	few	TRBJ2-1
CASTPRTGTGEQYF	TGTGCCAGCACCCCGAGGACAGGGACGGGAGAGCAGTACTTC	TRBV6-6	TRBD1	few	TRBJ2-7
CASSLVASSSNTIYF	TGCGCCAGCAGCTTGGTTGCCAGTTCCTCAAACACCATATATTTT	TRBV5-1	-	few	TRBJ1-3
CASSPEFGGSNYGYTF	TGCGCCAGCAGCCCGGAGTTTGGAGGGTCTAACTATGGCTACACCTTC	TRBV5-1	-	-	TRBJ1-2
CASKDNPNNEQFF	TGTGCCAGCAAGGACAATCCGAACAATGAGCAGTTCTTC	TRBV4-2	-	few	TRBJ2-1
CASSSPGLAGANEQFF	TGTGCCAGCAGTTCCCCGGGACTAGCGGGAGCAAATGAGCAGTTCTTC	TRBV28	TRBD2	few	TRBJ2-1